The present entry profiles one T cell receptor (beta chain) with its context. Its antigen is currently unknown. This sample stems from a study of T-cell memory formation after mild COVID-19. Study as a whole: TCR clusters were largely donor specific. General observations from the study: Certain responding clones were present in pre-infection memory, suggesting participation of cross-reactive memory. Those CD4+ clones that contracted were mainly in CM and EM (CD8+ ones in EMRA).

The trim removed 6 bases at V and 1 base at J, leaving 19 bases unmatched. The CDR3 loop spans 19 amino acids. CDR1 and CDR2 from the germline V gene are SNHLY and FYNNEI. It was 5'RACE with constant-segment primers that produced the TCR alpha and TCR beta cDNA libraries, which carried sample barcodes and UMIs. TCRdb passed the 5' RACE reads through MiXCR, listing each CDR3 protein once. Of 300,000 to 400,000 distinct CDR3 sequences detected, over 13% appear once; the ten largest clones hold about 22%. The rearrangement uses TRBV2 and TRBJ1-1; 8 bases fit TRBD1. Specimen: PBMCs or a T cell subset sorted from them (not recorded which). The receptor's source is a man younger than 35 who had mild COVID-19 (a few samples of this study predate the infection). Cell type and time point are not known. The chain's CDR3 is CASSLGEDRATGANTEAFF. In DNA form, the CDR3 reads TGTGCCAGCAGCCTAGGGGAGGATAGAGCGACAGGGGCGAACACTGAAGCTTTCTTT.